This T cell receptor (beta chain) was sequenced for a study of cytomegalovirus exposure and HLA in healthy donors (dated by TCRdb to about 2017). Notes on the research overall: According to an earlier analysis of around 600 of the donors, about 180 million T cells yielded 90 million to 130 million unique TCR beta sequences and about 300 Gb of sequence data. Around 300 gigabases of sequencing data and approximately 93 million unique TCR sequences were included in an early release covering over 600 HLA-typed donors. To predict cytomegalovirus infection status, the study combined high-throughput TCR immunosequencing, statistical association of individual TCRs with disease status, and machine learning. The genetic ancestry cluster associated with self-reported Caucasian donors included 80% to 90% of the roughly 400 genotyped donors. All discovery cohort repertoires had been generated on a single sequencing platform. The aim of the study was to test whether cataloging public T cell receptors could identify signatures of past pathogen exposure. Class I and class II HLA loci were covered by the typing at four-digit resolution. Typing coverage varied by locus: roughly 629-640 donors for A, B, C, DRB1 and DQB1; some 520 for DQA1; more than 600 for DPA1; more than 450 for DPB1. A later analysis re-examined previously published TCR beta repertoires from 500 to 700 donors and added high-resolution HLA genotyping to investigate patterns of TCR occurrence. Using immunosequencing, the study profiled T cell repertoires from some 670 subjects and related those repertoires to cytomegalovirus serostatus. Besides the first cohort of hundreds of subjects, a separate validation cohort made up of 90 to 150 different subjects was used. In a later genetic analysis, genome-wide SNP genotypes for about 65% of the roughly 670 donors were used, and that subset was treated as a discovery cohort. Donor age, sex, ethnicity and CMV serostatus were compiled together with the repertoire data. On average, 235,054 unique TCR beta nucleotide sequences were sequenced per donor among 350 to 400 genotyped donors of the cohort, with roughly 18% of those sequences being non-productive. Rather than drawing on any new phenotypic data, the later analysis identified candidate immune exposures from TCR beta sequences and the way those sequences occurred across donors. An earlier analysis of 587 of the donors used high-throughput TCR beta sequencing to judge whether each TCR beta V gene segment behaved as functional or pseudogenic. About five DR-DQ haplotypes were treated as single units for association and clustering because of strong linkage in the cohort.

In regard to this clone: Its antigen has not been determined.

Libraries were constructed by the immunoSEQ multiplex PCR assay. The multiplex PCR relied on a mix of 60 forward primers for TCR Vbeta segments and 13 reverse primers for TCR Jbeta segments. The CDR3 region of rearranged TCR beta genes was amplified from genomic DNA by a multiplex PCR assay. The Illumina HiSeq System was used to sequence the amplified TCR beta libraries as 87-base-pair reads. Turning to the authors' computational methods: A later analysis tallied 75 million to 95 million unique TCR beta chains across the roughly 610 repertoires, and around 9.9 million of those chains were shared by two or more donors. To remove PCR and sequencing errors, raw reads were error-corrected and collapsed into unique sequences using a nearest-neighbor algorithm that merged closely related sequences. To assign V, D and J gene segments, CDR3 sequences were aligned to IMGT reference sequences. For a sequence to be retained, a match of at least six nucleotides to both a V gene segment and a J gene segment was required. Rearrangements were classified as productive when the CDR3 lacked stop codons and remained in frame with V and J, and all other rearrangements were classified as non-productive. Following IMGT convention, CDR3 was defined as the stretch from the second conserved V-encoded cysteine to the conserved J-encoded phenylalanine. The earlier analysis of about 530 of the donors excluded any sequence lacking an unambiguous match to a single V gene segment. An earlier analysis of 587 of the donors classified V segments as functional when productive rearrangements were above 56.7% and as segregating when the standard deviation between donors was above 5%. A statistical classification framework was built to diagnose cytomegalovirus status from the catalog of TCR beta chain sequences. A later analysis assigned V and J genes by comparing TCR nucleotide sequences with IMGT/GENE-DB human TR gene sequences. The TCRdist pipeline was used in a later analysis to assign CDR3 sequences and most-parsimonious VDJ recombination scenarios. In a later analysis, each TCR beta chain was defined by its CDR3 amino acid sequence together with its V-gene family, and reads without a unique V-gene family were excluded. A later analysis removed 550 to 700 highly shared, low-generation-probability nucleotide sequences to deal with suspected cross-contamination and a sequencing artifact. In a later analysis, a clonal expansion index was calculated for each public chain from normalized within-repertoire ranks of inferred template counts. Generation probabilities in a later analysis came from a VDJ recombination model fitted to out-of-frame rearrangements, and those results were checked against IGoR. Hypergeometric tests were used in a later analysis to score TCR-TCR, TCR-HLA and TCR-CMV co-occurrence, with a repertoire-size bias correction applied to the TCR pairs. False discovery rates were estimated in a later analysis by permuting HLA or CMV assignments 20 times. A later analysis grouped co-occurring TCRs with DBSCAN, adding TCRdist sequence similarity when clustering within HLA-allele-positive subsets. Co-occurrence clustering excluded repertoires with fewer than 30,000 or more than 120,000 public chains, plus five with anomalous nucleotide sharing. TCRdb took this table from immuneACCESS and kept in-frame rearrangements with V and J called. Such tables lack part of the clones; where checked against another copy, unresolved V genes explain under half of the gap, and the rest is unexplained. The V and J calls and clone size were taken over from that table, and D and trimming were inferred from the DNA. In this sample's table one finds approximately 120,000 clones. Jointly, the top ten make up under 1.3% of the sample.

What the work shows at the level of the full study, not this receptor alone: A further reported finding was that TCR beta sequences accurately predicted the HLA-A and HLA-B alleles for most subjects in the first cohort. In a later analysis, most CMV-associated TCR beta chains were found to appear HLA-restricted, with HLA associations seemingly driven largely by CMV exposure. In a later analysis, 15,000 to 20,000 TCR beta sequences were associated with specific HLA alleles at a false discovery rate of 0.05. A cluster of highly shared sequence variants was judged likely to represent a technical artifact of the sequencing pipeline. A later analysis found that HLA-associated TCR beta chains were more clonally expanded and had lower generation probabilities than equally common non-associated chains. A later genetic analysis associated a missense DCLRE1C variant with V-gene and J-gene trimming of TCR beta chains, and an independent cohort replicated the association. According to a later analysis, parvovirus B19, influenza, CMV and Epstein-Barr virus appeared linked to several top co-occurrence clusters. The earlier analysis of approximately 540 of the donors excluded approximately 17 rarely observed V segments, including chromosome 9 orphons, because counts were too low. Because the 87-base-pair reads could not distinguish some IMGT-functional V segments, including TRBV6-2 and TRBV6-3, those segments were excluded. The only immune exposure information available for the cohort was CMV serostatus. The cohort was sequenced for TCR beta chains only, and without alpha or paired-chain data the features that could be detected were limited. A total of about 150 TCR beta chains were listed by the study as associated with cytomegalovirus. In vitro tests confirmed that a few of the cytomegalovirus-associated TCR beta chains recognize cytomegalovirus antigens. In an earlier analysis of 587 of the donors, most TCR beta V segments appeared in productive rearrangements about 87% or about 30% of the time, broadly matching IMGT annotations. Most TCR sequences were seen in very few donors, while some public TCRs were found in many individuals. The authors suggested that the approach could potentially be extended to other disease states and immunological phenotypes. A later genetic analysis reported fewer N-insertions in productive TCRs among donors in an Asian-associated ancestry cluster than the roughly 690-donor mean. When HLA alleles, especially DR and DQ, strongly co-occurred, attributing TCR associations to individual alleles was difficult. Cytomegalovirus status was reported to be diagnosed by the classifier with high specificity and sensitivity in both the original and validation cohorts. In a later analysis, TCR association rates were found to vary across HLA loci, with the most associated TCRs seen for DRB1 alleles and the fewest for HLA-C alleles. Roughly uniform sequencing depth across donors was assumed in presence/absence analyses, although this assumption may not hold. Because HLA typing was missing for some donors at each locus, association tests included only the typed subset. Correlated functional status among segregating V segments might reflect linkage disequilibrium, but an unknown experimental factor could not be ruled out.

In total, approximately 700 healthy bone marrow donors made up the cohort. Cohort members were all nominally healthy when sampled, although unrecorded immune exposures were likely present. The donor tested CMV seronegative, placing the donor among the roughly 400 seronegative members of the cohort. Each donor provided a peripheral blood sample, and peripheral blood mononuclear cells were used for TCR beta sequencing. Genomic DNA was extracted from the blood cell samples with the Qiagen DNeasy Blood Extraction Kit. Spanning cysteine to phenylalanine, the CDR3 consists of 15 amino acids. Solely the CDR3 DNA is kept, with 45 bases framed from the first base. V is clipped by 3 bases and J by 2 bases, and the sequence between their germline boundaries is 13 bases long. In the germline V gene (reference sequence), CDR1 corresponds to SEHNR and CDR2 to FQNEAQ.

The sequenced sample consisted of PBMCs. This TCR came from a man younger than 35 in good health and CMV-seronegative. The sequence is built from TRBV7-9 and TRBJ1-2; a weak D assignment points to TRBD1 (6 bases agree). The CDR3 is CASSFSDRPNYGYTF. The nucleotide sequence is TGTGCCAGCAGCTTTTCAGACAGGCCGAACTATGGCTACACCTTC. The variable domain in full, with residues beyond the CDR3 obtained from the reference TRBV7-9 and TRBJ1-2 genes, is DTGVSQNPRHKITKRGQNVTFRCDPISEHNRLYWYRQTLGQGPEFLTYFQNEAQLEKSRLLSDRFSAERPKGSFSTLEIQRTEQGDSAMYLCASSFSDRPNYGYTFGSGTRLTVV.